This is a list of T cell receptor beta chains from one sample in a study of OX40 agonist ivuxolimab in advanced cancers. Produced via immunoSEQ multiplex PCR; TCRdb's table is partial and in-frame only. The sample lists under 70,000 clones; 87% were seen once. Sample: CD4+ or CD8+ T cells sorted from blood, taken in a trial of the OX40 agonist ivuxolimab. The receptors were gathered from an adult with an advanced solid tumor such as melanoma, head and neck, liver or kidney cancer. Each CDR3 is given with its conserved first and last residue. The D gene is left open where the match is weak. The listing skips clone size in some rows; elsewhere it reads once, few, many or a size class.

v_call	clone_size	d_call	j_call	cdr3_aa	cdr3_nt
TRBV28	.	.	TRBJ1-4	CATRRGGTNEKLFF	TGTGCCACCAGGAGAGGGGGAACTAATGAAAAACTGTTTTTT
TRBV7-2	.	TRBD2	TRBJ2-1	CASSSRGGRYNEQFF	TGTGCCAGCAGCTCACGGGGGGGGCGTTACAATGAGCAGTTCTTC
TRBV25-1	.	.	TRBJ2-2	CASSERAAGELFF	TGTGCCAGCAGTGAGCGGGCAGCCGGGGAGCTGTTTTTT
TRBV6-5	.	.	TRBJ2-7	CASDGGYEQYF	TGTGCCAGCGATGGTGGGTACGAGCAGTACTTC
TRBV18	.	TRBD2	TRBJ2-7	CASSPPGREGYEQYF	TGTGCCAGCTCACCACCGGGCAGGGAGGGCTACGAGCAGTACTTC
TRBV30	once	.	TRBJ1-3	CAWSPHVSGNTIYF	TGTGCCTGGAGCCCACATGTCTCGGGAAACACCATATATTTT
TRBV2	few	TRBD1	TRBJ1-5	CASRQGARQPQHF	TGTGCCAGCCGACAGGGGGCAAGACAGCCCCAGCATTTT
TRBV6-5	.	.	TRBJ2-7	CASSYEGIEGEQYF	TGTGCCAGCAGTTACGAGGGGATCGAGGGCGAGCAGTACTTC
TRBV19	.	.	TRBJ1-2	CASSRLGVDYGYTF	TGTGCCAGTAGCCGCCTGGGGGTGGACTATGGCTACACCTTC
TRBV29-1	few	.	TRBJ1-1	CSVDRGNTEAFF	TGCAGCGTCGACAGAGGTAACACTGAAGCTTTCTTT
TRBV6-5	.	.	TRBJ1-1	CASSFPGAAFF	TGTGCCAGCAGTTTCCCGGGTGCAGCTTTCTTT
TRBV28	.	.	TRBJ2-7	CASSFGHRDEQYF	TGTGCCAGCAGTTTCGGTCACAGAGACGAGCAGTACTTC
TRBV28	.	.	TRBJ1-1	CASTVLVDTEAFF	TGTGCCAGCACCGTTTTGGTGGACACTGAAGCTTTCTTT
TRBV19	.	TRBD1	TRBJ1-5	CASSPGTGSRNQPQHF	TGTGCCAGTAGTCCAGGGACAGGGAGTCGCAATCAGCCCCAGCATTTT
TRBV21-1	.	.	TRBJ1-3	CASSNGVSGNTIYF	TGTGCCAGCAGCAACGGGGTTTCTGGAAACACCATATATTTT
TRBV18	.	TRBD2	TRBJ2-3	CASSVAGDGTDTQYF	TGTGCCAGCTCAGTAGCGGGAGACGGCACAGATACGCAGTATTTT
TRBV7-2	few	.	TRBJ2-7	CASSLPGLEQYF	TGTGCCAGCAGCTTGCCTGGGCTAGAGCAGTACTTC
TRBV18	.	.	TRBJ1-4	CASSPGETNEKLFF	TGTGCCAGCTCACCGGGAGAAACTAATGAAAAACTGTTTTTT
TRBV18	.	.	TRBJ2-1	CASSPPVAVSYNEQFF	TGTGCCAGCTCACCACCGGTAGCCGTCTCCTACAATGAGCAGTTCTTC
TRBV14	.	TRBD2	TRBJ2-1	CASSQSSGGSWQFF	TGTGCCAGCAGCCAGTCTTCGGGGGGATCTTGGCAGTTCTTC
TRBV4-1	.	TRBD2	TRBJ2-3	CASSKGLAGFTDTQYF	TGCGCCAGCAGCAAAGGACTAGCGGGGTTCACAGATACGCAGTATTTT
TRBV5-8	once	.	TRBJ1-5	CASSSYSGGNQPQHF	TGTGCCAGCAGCTCATATTCAGGGGGCAATCAGCCCCAGCATTTT
TRBV30	.	TRBD1	TRBJ2-1	CAWSEGQGPFNEQFF	TGTGCCTGGAGTGAAGGACAGGGCCCCTTCAATGAGCAGTTCTTC
TRBV7-8	.	.	TRBJ2-7	CASSPGLGATYEQYF	TGTGCCAGCAGCCCGGGTTTAGGGGCAACCTACGAGCAGTACTTC
TRBV6-5	.	.	TRBJ1-4	CASSPGGGWKLFF	TGTGCCAGCAGTCCTGGGGGCGGGTGGAAACTGTTTTTT
TRBV14	.	TRBD1	TRBJ2-7	CASSLGTGGPYEQYF	TGTGCCAGCAGCCTAGGGACAGGGGGGCCCTACGAGCAGTACTTC
TRBV19	.	TRBD1	TRBJ1-2	CASSLIPGQGFGYTF	TGTGCCAGTAGTCTAATACCGGGACAGGGGTTTGGCTACACCTTC
TRBV5-1	.	.	TRBJ1-5	CASSPGQSNQPQHF	TGCGCCAGCAGCCCCGGACAGAGCAATCAGCCCCAGCATTTT
TRBV5-1	.	.	TRBJ2-1	CASSSGFSYNEQFF	TGCGCCAGCAGCTCGGGTTTCTCCTACAATGAGCAGTTCTTC
TRBV19	.	TRBD2	TRBJ2-1	CASSIGASGAYNEQFF	TGTGCCAGTAGTATCGGCGCTAGCGGCGCCTACAATGAGCAGTTCTTC
TRBV7-3	.	.	TRBJ2-7	CASSLAGEDYEQYF	TGTGCCAGCAGCTTAGCCGGGGAGGACTACGAGCAGTACTTC
TRBV6-1	.	.	TRBJ2-1	CASSGREGVSDYNEQFF	TGTGCCAGCAGTGGGCGGGAAGGTGTCAGCGATTACAATGAGCAGTTCTTC
TRBV25-1	few	.	TRBJ2-4	CASSELAQGAKNIQYF	TGTGCCAGCAGTGAATTAGCACAGGGAGCCAAAAACATTCAGTACTTC
TRBV6-1	.	.	TRBJ2-3	CASKGPQDTQYF	TGTGCCAGCAAGGGACCCCAAGATACGCAGTATTTT
TRBV30	few	.	TRBJ1-1	CAWSRPSNTEAFF	TGTGCCTGGAGTAGACCGTCGAACACTGAAGCTTTCTTT
TRBV20-1	few	.	TRBJ1-1	CSARTAEAFF	TGCAGTGCTAGGACCGCCGAAGCTTTCTTT
TRBV6-6	.	.	TRBJ1-1	CASSILQGDTEAFF	TGTGCCAGCAGTATTCTACAGGGAGACACTGAAGCTTTCTTT
TRBV27	.	TRBD1	TRBJ2-7	CASSLGMRGTGIYEQYF	TGTGCCAGCAGTCTGGGAATGAGGGGGACAGGGATCTACGAGCAGTACTTC
TRBV5-1	.	TRBD2	TRBJ2-5	CASGIPSGQETQYF	TGCGCCAGCGGGATCCCTAGCGGCCAAGAGACCCAGTACTTC
TRBV20-1	.	.	TRBJ1-1	CSARKFAEAFF	TGCAGTGCTAGGAAATTTGCTGAAGCTTTCTTT
TRBV7-3	once	TRBD2	TRBJ2-1	CASSFPGTSGISEQFF	TGTGCCAGCAGCTTTCCCGGGACTAGCGGGATTAGTGAGCAGTTCTTC
TRBV30	.	.	TRBJ1-1	CAWSATGQAEAFF	TGTGCCTGGAGCGCCACAGGGCAGGCTGAAGCTTTCTTT
TRBV5-1	.	.	TRBJ1-3	CASSLAGASGNTIYF	TGCGCCAGCAGCTTGGCTGGCGCCTCTGGAAACACCATATATTTT
TRBV27	.	.	TRBJ1-1	CASSFRGYTEAFF	TGTGCCAGCAGTTTCCGGGGCTACACTGAAGCTTTCTTT
TRBV30	.	.	TRBJ1-5	CAWGFGQLSNQPQHF	TGTGCCTGGGGATTCGGACAATTAAGCAATCAGCCCCAGCATTTT
TRBV19	.	.	TRBJ1-1	CASSKKGGAYTEAFF	TGTGCCAGTAGTAAAAAGGGGGGCGCGTACACTGAAGCTTTCTTT
TRBV5-4	once	TRBD1	TRBJ2-1	CASSRGQEFNNEQFF	TGTGCCAGCAGCCGGGGACAGGAATTTAACAATGAGCAGTTCTTC